This T cell receptor (beta chain) appears in the sequencing data of a study of OX40 agonist ivuxolimab in advanced cancers. Across the whole study: Of the patients, three showed partial responses, one with hepatocellular carcinoma and two with cutaneous melanoma. Study conclusions and caveats: In the expanded peripheral T cells, antigen specificity was never determined. Nonresponders included some who also had low normalized T-cell clonal expansion.

V lost 4 bases, J lost 4 bases, and 4 bases stayed unmatched. This CDR3 has 15 amino acids. Germline V gene sequence: CDR1 SGHNT, CDR2 YYREEE (reference sequence). With regard to this clone: Its antigen remains unidentified.

Produced via immunoSEQ multiplex PCR; TCRdb's table is partial and in-frame only. The sample contains 70,000 to 95,000 clones, around 80% of which appear only once. The sequenced sample was CD4+ or CD8+ T cells sorted from blood, obtained in a trial of the OX40 agonist ivuxolimab. The V and J genes are TRBV5-4 and TRBJ2-2, with 10 bases lining up with TRBD1. This TCR derives from an adult with an advanced solid tumor such as melanoma, head and neck, liver or kidney cancer. CDR3 sequence (DNA): TGTGCCAGCAGCCCTTGGACAGGGGGCACCGGGGAGCTGTTTTTT. Its translation: CASSPWTGGTGELFF. The variable domain in full, completed from reference TRBV5-4 and TRBJ2-2, reads ETGVTQSPTHLIKTRGQQVTLRCSSQSGHNTVSWYQQALGQGPQFIFQYYREEENGRGNFPPRFSGLQFPNYSSELNVNALELDDSALYLCASSPWTGGTGELFFGEGSRLTVL.